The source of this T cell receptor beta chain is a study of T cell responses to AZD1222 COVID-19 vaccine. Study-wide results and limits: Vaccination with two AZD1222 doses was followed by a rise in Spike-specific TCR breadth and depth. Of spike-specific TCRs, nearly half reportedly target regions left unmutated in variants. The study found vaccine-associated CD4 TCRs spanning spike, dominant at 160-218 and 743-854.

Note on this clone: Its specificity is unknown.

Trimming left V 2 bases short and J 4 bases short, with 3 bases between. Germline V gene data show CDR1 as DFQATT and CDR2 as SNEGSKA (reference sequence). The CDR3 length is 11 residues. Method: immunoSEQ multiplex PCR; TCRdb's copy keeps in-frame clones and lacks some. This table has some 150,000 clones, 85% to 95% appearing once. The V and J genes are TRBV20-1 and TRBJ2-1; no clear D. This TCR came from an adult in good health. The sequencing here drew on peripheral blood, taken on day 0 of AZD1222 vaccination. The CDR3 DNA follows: TGCAGTGCTAGAATTTACAATGAGCAGTTCTTC. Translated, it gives CSARIYNEQFF.